The sample holds one count of the clone carrying this T cell receptor (beta chain). Its target is unknown. This specimen belongs to a study of monozygotic twins with cystic fibrosis. Study information: Libraries were built from around 3 micrograms of fragmented DNA using roughly 15 PCR cycles.

Broader study findings: Median Simpson clonality of 0.0095 suggested naive T cells predominated. Nucleotide-identical clonotype sharing was significantly higher within monozygotic CF twin pairs than between unrelated CF individuals.

V shed 5 bases and J shed 2 bases, with 9 bases lying between them. There are 12 residues in the CDR3. Germline V lookup: CDR1 GTSNPN, CDR2 SVGIG (reference sequence). Some clones are missing from TCRdb's copy, which holds only in-frame ones; the method was immunoSEQ multiplex PCR. The repertoire includes around 29,000 clones, around four fifths of them detected once, and around 1% sits in the top ten. This TCR was sampled from a girl aged 2 to 9 with cystic fibrosis. This chain joins TRBV30 and TRBJ1-1; D unresolved. The sample was blood. As DNA, the CDR3 is TGTGCCTGGGGAACTCTAAACACTGAAGCTTTCTTT. This sequence encodes CAWGTLNTEAFF.